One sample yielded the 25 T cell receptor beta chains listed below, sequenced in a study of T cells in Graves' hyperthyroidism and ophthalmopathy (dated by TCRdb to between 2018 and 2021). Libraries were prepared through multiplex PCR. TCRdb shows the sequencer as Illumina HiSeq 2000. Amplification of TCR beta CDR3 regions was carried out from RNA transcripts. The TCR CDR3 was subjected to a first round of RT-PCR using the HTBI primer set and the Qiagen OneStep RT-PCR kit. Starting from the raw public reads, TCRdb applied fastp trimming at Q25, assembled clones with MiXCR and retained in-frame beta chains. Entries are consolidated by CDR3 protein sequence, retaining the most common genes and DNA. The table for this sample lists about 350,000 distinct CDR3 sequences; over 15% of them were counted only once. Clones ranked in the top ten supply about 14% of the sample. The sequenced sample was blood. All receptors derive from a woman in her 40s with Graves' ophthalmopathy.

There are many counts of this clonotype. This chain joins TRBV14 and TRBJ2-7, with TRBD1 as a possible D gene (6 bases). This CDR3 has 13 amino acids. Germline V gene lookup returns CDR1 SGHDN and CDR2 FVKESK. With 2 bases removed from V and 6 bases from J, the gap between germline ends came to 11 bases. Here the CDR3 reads CASSQNRAGEQYF. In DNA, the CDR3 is TGTGCCAGCAGCCAAAACAGGGCAGGCGAGCAGTACTTC.

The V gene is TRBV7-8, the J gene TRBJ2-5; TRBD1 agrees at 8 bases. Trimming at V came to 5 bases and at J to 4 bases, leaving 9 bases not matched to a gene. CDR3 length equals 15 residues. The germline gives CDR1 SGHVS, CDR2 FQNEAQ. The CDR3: CASSPRTGSRETQYF. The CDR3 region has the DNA TGTGCCAGCAGCCCCCGGACAGGGTCGCGAGAGACCCAGTACTTC. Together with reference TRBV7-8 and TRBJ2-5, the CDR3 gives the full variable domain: GAGVSQSPRYKVAKRGQDVALRCDPISGHVSLFWYQQALGQGPEFLTYFQNEAQLDKSGLPSDRFFAERPEGSVSTLKIQRTQQEDSAVYLCASSPRTGSRETQYFGPGTRLLVL.

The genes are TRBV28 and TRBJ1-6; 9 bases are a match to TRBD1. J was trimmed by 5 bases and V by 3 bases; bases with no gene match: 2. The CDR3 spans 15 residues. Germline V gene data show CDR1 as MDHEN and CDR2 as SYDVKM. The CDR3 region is CASSFGTGNNSPLHF. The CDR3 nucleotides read TGTGCCAGCAGTTTCGGGACAGGGAATAATTCACCCCTCCACTTT.

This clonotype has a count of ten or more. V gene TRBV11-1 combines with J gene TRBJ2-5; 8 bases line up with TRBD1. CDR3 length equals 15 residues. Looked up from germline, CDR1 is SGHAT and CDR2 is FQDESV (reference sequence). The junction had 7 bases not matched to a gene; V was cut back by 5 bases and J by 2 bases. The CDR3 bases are TGTGCCAGCAGCCTCGACAGGGGTTCACAAGAGACCCAGTACTTC. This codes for CASSLDRGSQETQYF.

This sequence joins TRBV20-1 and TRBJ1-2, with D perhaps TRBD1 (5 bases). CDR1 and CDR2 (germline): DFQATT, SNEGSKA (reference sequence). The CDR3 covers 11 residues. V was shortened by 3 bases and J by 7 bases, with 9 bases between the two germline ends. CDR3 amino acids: CSASQGIGYTF. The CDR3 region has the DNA TGCAGTGCTAGCCAGGGAATTGGCTACACCTTC.

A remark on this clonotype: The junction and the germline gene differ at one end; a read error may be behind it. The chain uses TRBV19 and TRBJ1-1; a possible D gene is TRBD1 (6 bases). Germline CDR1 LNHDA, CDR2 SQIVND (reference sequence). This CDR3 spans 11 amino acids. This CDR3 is CATLRDTEACF. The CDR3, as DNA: TGTGCCACGCTGAGGGACACTGAAGCTTGCTTT.

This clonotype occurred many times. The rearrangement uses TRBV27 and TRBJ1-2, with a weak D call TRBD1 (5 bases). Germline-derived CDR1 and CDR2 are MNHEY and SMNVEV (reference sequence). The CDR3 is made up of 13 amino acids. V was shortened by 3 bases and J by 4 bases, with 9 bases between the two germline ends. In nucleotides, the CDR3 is TGTGCCAGCAGTTTGTTCGGGGGCTATGGCTACACCTTC. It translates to CASSLFGGYGYTF.

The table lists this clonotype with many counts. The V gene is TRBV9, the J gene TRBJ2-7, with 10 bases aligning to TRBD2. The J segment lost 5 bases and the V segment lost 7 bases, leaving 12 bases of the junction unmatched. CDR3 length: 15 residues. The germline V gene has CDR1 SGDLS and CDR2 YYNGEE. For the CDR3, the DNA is TGTGCCAGCTCGGCTAGCGGGAGAGGGCGGGACGAGCAGTACTTC. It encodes CASSASGRGRDEQYF.

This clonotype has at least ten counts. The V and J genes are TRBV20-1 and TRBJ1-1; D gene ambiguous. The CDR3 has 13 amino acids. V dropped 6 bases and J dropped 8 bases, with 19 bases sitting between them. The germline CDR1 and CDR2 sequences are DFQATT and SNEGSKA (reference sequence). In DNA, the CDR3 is TGCAGTGCCCCCACTTGGCGTCACAGAGAAGCTTTCTTT. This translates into CSAPTWRHREAFF.

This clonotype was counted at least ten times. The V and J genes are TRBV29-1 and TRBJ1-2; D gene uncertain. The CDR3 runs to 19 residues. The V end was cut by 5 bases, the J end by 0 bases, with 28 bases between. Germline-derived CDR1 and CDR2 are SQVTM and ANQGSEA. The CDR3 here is CSVFVPPRGREEANYGYTF. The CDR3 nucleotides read TGCAGCGTTTTTGTTCCCCCCCGAGGCCGTGAGGAGGCTAACTATGGCTACACCTTC.

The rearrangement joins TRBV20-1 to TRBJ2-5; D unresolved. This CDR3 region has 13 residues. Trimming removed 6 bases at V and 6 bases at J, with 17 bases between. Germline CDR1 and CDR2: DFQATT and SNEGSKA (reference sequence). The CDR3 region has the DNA TGCAGTGCCCCCCTGCTATCGACGAAGACCCAGTACTTC. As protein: CSAPLLSTKTQYF.

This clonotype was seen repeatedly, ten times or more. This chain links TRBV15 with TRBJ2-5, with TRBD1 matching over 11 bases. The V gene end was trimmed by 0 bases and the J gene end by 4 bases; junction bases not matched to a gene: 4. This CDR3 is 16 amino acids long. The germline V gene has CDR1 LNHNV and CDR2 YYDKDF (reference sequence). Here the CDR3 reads CATSREGTGGLETQYF. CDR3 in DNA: TGTGCCACCAGCAGAGAAGGGACAGGGGGTTTAGAGACCCAGTACTTC.

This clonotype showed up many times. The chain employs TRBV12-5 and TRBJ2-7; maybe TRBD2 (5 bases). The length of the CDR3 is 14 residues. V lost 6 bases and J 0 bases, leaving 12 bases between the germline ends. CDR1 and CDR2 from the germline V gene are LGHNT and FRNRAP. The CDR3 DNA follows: TGTGCTAGTGGCACCGGGGTTCGCTCCTACGAGCAGTACTTC. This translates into CASGTGVRSYEQYF.

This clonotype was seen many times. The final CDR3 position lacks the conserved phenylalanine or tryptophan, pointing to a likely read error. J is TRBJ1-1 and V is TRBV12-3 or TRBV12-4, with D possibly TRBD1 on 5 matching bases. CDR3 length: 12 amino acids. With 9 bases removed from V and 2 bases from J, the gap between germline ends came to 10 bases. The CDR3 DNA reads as TGTGCCAGTTCCGGGGCAAACACTGAAGCTTTCCTT. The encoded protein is CASSGANTEAFL.

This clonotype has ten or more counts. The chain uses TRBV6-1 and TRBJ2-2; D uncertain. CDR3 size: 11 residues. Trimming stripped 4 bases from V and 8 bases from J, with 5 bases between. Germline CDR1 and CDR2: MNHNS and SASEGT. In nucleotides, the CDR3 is TGTGCCAGCAGTGCAGATGGGGAGCTGTTTTTT. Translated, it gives CASSADGELFF.

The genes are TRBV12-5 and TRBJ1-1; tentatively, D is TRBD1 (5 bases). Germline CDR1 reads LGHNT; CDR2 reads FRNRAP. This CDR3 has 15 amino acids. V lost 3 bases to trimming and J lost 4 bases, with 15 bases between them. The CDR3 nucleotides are TGTGCTAGTGGTTTCCCTTTAAGAAGGGGCACTGAAGCTTTCTTT. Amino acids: CASGFPLRRGTEAFF. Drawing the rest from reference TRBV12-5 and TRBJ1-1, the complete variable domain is DARVTQTPRHKVTEMGQEVTMRCQPILGHNTVFWYRQTMMQGLELLAYFRNRAPLDDSGMPKDRFSAEMPDATLATLKIQPSEPRDSAVYFCASGFPLRRGTEAFFGQGTRLTVV.

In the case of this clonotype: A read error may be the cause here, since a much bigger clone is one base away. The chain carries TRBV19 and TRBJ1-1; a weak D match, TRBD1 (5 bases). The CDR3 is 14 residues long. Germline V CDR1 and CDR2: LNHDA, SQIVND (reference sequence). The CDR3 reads CASRGDLINTETFF. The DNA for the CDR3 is TGTGCCAGTAGGGGGGACTTGATTAACACTGAAACTTTCTTT.

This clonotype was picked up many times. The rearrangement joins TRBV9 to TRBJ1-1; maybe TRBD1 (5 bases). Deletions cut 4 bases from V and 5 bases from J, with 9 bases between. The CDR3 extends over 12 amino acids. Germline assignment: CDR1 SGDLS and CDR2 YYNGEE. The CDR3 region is CASSNEGTEAFF. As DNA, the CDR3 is TGTGCCAGCAGCAATGAGGGGACTGAAGCTTTCTTT. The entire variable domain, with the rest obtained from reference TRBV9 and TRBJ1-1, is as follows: DSGVTQTPKHLITATGQRVTLRCSPRSGDLSVYWYQQSLDQGLQFLIQYYNGEERAKGNILERFSAQQFPDLHSELNLSSLELGDSALYFCASSNEGTEAFFGQGTRLTVV.

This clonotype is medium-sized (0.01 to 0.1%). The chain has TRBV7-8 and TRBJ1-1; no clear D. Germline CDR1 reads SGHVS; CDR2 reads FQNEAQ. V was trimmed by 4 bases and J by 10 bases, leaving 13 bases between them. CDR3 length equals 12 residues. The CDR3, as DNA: TGTGCCAGCAGCTCGTACCAGCCTGGAGCTTTCTTT. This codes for CASSSYQPGAFF.

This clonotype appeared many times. The CDR3 protein is CSARDVAGRQETQYF. CDR3 DNA sequence: TGCAGTGCTAGAGATGTAGCGGGCCGCCAAGAGACCCAGTACTTC. The V call is TRBV20-1, the J call TRBJ2-5; the match to TRBD2 covers 7 bases. Germline V gene sequence: CDR1 DFQATT, CDR2 SNEGSKA (reference sequence). CDR3 size: 15 residues. After removal of 0 bases from V and 1 base from J, the junction contained 5 bases not matched to a gene.

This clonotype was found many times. The CDR3 region has the DNA TGTGCCAGCAGCCCGATGACGGGACAGGGTGTAGACGAGCAGTACTTC. This translates into CASSPMTGQGVDEQYF. V and J are TRBV4-2 and TRBJ2-7, with 9 bases that match TRBD1. V was clipped by 4 bases and J by 5 bases; unmatched bases: 12. The length of the CDR3 is 16 residues. Per germline, CDR1 LGHNA and CDR2 YNFKEQ.

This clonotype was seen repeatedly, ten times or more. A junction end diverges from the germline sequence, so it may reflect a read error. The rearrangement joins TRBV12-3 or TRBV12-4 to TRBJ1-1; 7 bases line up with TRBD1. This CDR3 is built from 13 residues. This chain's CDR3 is CASNLGGNTEAFF. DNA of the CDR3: TGTGCCAGCAATTTAGGGGGCAACACTGAAGCTTTCTTT.

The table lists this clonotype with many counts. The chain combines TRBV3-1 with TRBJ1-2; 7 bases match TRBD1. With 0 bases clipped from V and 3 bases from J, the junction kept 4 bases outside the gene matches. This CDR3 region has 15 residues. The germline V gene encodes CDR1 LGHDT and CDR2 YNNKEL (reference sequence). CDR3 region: CASSQDPGTDYGYTF. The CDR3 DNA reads TGTGCCAGCAGCCAAGATCCGGGGACAGACTATGGCTACACCTTC.

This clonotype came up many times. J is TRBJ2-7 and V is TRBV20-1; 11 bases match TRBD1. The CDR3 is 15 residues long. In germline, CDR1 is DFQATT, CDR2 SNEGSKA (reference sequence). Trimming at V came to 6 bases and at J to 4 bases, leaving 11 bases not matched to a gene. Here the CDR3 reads CSAGARDRGKYEQYF. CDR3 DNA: TGCAGTGCCGGTGCTAGGGACAGGGGGAAATACGAGCAGTACTTC.

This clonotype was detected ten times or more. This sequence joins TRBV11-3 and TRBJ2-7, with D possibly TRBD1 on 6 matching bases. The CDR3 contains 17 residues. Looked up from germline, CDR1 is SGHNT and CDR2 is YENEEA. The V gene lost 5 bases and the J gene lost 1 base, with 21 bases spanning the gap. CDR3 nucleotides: TGTGCCAGCAGCGTGGTACAGGGTGTTCCCTCTTCCTACGAGCAGTACTTC. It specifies CASSVVQGVPSSYEQYF.